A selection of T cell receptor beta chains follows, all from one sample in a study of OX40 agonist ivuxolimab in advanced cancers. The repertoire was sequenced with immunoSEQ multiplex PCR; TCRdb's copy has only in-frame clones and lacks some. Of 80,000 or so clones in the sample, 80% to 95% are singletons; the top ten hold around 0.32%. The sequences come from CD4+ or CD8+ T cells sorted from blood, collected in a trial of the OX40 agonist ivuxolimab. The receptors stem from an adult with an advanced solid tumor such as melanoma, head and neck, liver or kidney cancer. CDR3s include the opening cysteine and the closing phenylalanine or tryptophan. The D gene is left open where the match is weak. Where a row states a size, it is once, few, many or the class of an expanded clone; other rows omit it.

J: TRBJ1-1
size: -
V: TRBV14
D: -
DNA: TGTGCCAGTCAGGAGTGGATGAGCACTGAAGCTTTCTTT
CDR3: CASQEWMSTEAFF

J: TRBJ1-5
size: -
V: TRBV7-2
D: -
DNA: TGTGCCAGCAGCCCCGTGGCTGGGATCCGACAGCCCCAGCATTTT
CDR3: CASSPVAGIRQPQHF

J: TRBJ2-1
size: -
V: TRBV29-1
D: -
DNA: TGCAGCGTTGTGGACAATGAGCAGTTCTTC
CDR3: CSVVDNEQFF

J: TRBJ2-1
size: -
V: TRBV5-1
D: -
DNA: TGCGCCAGCAGCTTCGGGACAATCAATGAGCAGTTCTTC
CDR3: CASSFGTINEQFF

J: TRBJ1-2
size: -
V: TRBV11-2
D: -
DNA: TGTGCCAGCAGCCCGATAGGGCAGGGGAGCTATGGCTACACCTTC
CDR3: CASSPIGQGSYGYTF

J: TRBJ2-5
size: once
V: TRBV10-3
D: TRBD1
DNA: TGTGCCACCCTGACAGGGTTGGGGGAAGAGACCCAGTACTTC
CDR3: CATLTGLGEETQYF

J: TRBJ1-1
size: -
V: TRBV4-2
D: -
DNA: TGTGCCAGCAGCCAAGGCGGTAACACTGAAGCTTTCTTT
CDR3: CASSQGGNTEAFF

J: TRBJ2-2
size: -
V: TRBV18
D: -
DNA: TGTGCCAGCTCACCAAAGGACAGGCGGGACACCGGGGCCCCCGGGGAGCTGTTTTTT
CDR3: CASSPKDRRDTGAPGELFF

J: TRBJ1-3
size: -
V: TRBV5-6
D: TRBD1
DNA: TGTGCCAGCAGCTTGGTCGGGGGACAGGGAGGGAGCTCTGGAAACACCATATATTTT
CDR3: CASSLVGGQGGSSGNTIYF

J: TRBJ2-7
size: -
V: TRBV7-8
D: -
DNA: TGTGCCAGCAGCTTGCCACCAGGGTTCTCCTACGAGCAGTACTTC
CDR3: CASSLPPGFSYEQYF

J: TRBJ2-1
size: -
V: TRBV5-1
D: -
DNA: TGCGCCAGCAGCTTGGGACAGGCAAATGAGCAGTTCTTC
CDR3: CASSLGQANEQFF

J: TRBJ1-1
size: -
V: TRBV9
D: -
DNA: TGTGCCAGCAGCGTAGGACAGATGAACACTGAAGCTTTCTTT
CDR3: CASSVGQMNTEAFF

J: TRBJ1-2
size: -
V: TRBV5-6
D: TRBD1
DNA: TGTGCCAGCAGCCCGGAGAGACAGGGTCATGGCTACACCTTC
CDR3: CASSPERQGHGYTF

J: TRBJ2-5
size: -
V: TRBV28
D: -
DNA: TGTGCCTGCCAGTCCGGGGGTGAGACCCAGTACTTC
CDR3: CACQSGGETQYF

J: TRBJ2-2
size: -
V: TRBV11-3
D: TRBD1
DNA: TGTGCCAGCAGCCCCAGCAGGGGGCGTACAAACACCGGGGAGCTGTTTTTT
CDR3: CASSPSRGRTNTGELFF

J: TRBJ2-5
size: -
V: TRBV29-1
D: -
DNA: TGCAGCGTTGGGGTTCCCGGTGGGACCCAGTACTTC
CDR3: CSVGVPGGTQYF

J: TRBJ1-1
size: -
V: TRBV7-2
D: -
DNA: TGTGCCAGCAGCTTAGTTACAGGCGTAAACACTGAAGCTTTCTTT
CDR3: CASSLVTGVNTEAFF

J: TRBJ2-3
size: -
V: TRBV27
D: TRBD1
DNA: TGTGCCAGCAGTTTTCTCGGGGACAGGGGGCTGATAGATACGCAGTATTTT
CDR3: CASSFLGDRGLIDTQYF

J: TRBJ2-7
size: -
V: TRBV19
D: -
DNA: TGTGCCAGTAGTGTCGGGACAAACTACGAGCAGTACTTC
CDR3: CASSVGTNYEQYF

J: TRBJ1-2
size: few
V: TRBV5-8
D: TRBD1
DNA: TGTGCCAGCAGCTTGCAGGGGGCGGGTGGCTACACCTTC
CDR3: CASSLQGAGGYTF

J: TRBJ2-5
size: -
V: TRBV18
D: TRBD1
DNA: TGTGCCAGCTCACCGTCAGGGGGCTACGAGACCCAGTACTTC
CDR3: CASSPSGGYETQYF

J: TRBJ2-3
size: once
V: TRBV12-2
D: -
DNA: TGTGCAAGTCGCTTAGCGGGCCCCCCTGGGACTAGCCGATCCACAGATACGCAGTATTTT
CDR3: CASRLAGPPGTSRSTDTQYF

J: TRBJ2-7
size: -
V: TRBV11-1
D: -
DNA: TGTGCCAGCAGCTTAGATTACTGGAGCTCCTACGAGCAGTACTTC
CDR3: CASSLDYWSSYEQYF

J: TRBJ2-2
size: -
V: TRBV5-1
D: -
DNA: TGCGCCAGCAGCCCGATACAGGGTACGGCCACCGGGGAGCTGTTTTTT
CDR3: CASSPIQGTATGELFF

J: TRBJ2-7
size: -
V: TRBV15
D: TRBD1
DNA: TGTGCCACCAGCAGACATACAGGGGACACCAGCGAGCAGTACTTC
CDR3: CATSRHTGDTSEQYF

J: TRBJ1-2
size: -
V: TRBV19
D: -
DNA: TGTGCCAGTCAGGGTTCGAGTTGGACTAACTATGGCTACACCTTC
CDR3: CASQGSSWTNYGYTF

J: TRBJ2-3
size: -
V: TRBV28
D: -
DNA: TGTGCCAGCAGTCCCCCGGGGGAGTGGAGTACGCAGTATTTT
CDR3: CASSPPGEWSTQYF

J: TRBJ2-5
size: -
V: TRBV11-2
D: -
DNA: TGTGCCAGCAGCCGGGAGCGCCAAGAGACCCAGTACTTC
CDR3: CASSRERQETQYF

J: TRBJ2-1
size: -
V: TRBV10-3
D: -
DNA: TGTGCCATCAGGGAAAATGGGGGGTTCGATGAGCAGTTCTTC
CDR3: CAIRENGGFDEQFF

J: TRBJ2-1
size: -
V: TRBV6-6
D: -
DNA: TGTGCCAGCAGTCCCCTCGGGGTGGTCGAGCAGTTCTTC
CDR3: CASSPLGVVEQFF

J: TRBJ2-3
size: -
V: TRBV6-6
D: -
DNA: TGTGCCAGCAGCCTTGAAGGGGGGACTCAGTATTTT
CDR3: CASSLEGGTQYF

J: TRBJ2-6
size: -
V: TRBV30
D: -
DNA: TGTGCCTGGAGGTTTTCAGGACCCAACGTCCTGACTTTC
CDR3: CAWRFSGPNVLTF

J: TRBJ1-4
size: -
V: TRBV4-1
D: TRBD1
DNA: TGCGCCAGCAGCCTAAAACAGGGGACAACTAATGAAAAACTGTTTTTT
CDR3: CASSLKQGTTNEKLFF

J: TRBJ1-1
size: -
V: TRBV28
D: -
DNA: TGTGCCAGCAGTTCGCGTATGGGTCGGGGGAACACTGAAGCTTTCTTT
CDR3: CASSSRMGRGNTEAFF

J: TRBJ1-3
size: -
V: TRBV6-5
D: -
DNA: TGTGCCAGCACCAGAGGGGGTGGCTTTGGAAACACCATATATTTT
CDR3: CASTRGGGFGNTIYF

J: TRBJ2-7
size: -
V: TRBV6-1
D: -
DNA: TGTGCCAGCAGGGATTTCACAAGGGGCGAGCAGTACTTC
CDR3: CASRDFTRGEQYF

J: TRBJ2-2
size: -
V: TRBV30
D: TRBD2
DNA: TGTGCCTGCCGGGGGAATAGCGGGAACGGGGAGCTGTTTTTT
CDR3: CACRGNSGNGELFF

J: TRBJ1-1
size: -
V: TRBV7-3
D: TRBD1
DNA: TGTGCCAGCAGCTCCCAGGGGGCCACCGCTGAAGCTTTCTTT
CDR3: CASSSQGATAEAFF

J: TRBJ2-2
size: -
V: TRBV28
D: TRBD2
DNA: TGTGCCAGCATCCGCCATGGACTAGCGGGCACCGGGGAGCTGTTTTTT
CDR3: CASIRHGLAGTGELFF